The 21 T cell receptor beta chains presented below share a single source sample, sequenced in a study of response to subunit inactivated influenza vaccine. TCRdb re-called the RT-PCR reads with MiXCR, one entry per CDR3 protein. The table shows more than 450,000 distinct CDR3 sequences, with around 8% occurring only once. The sequences come from PBMCs from blood, collected roughly 24 months after vaccination. Source of these receptors: a man aged 50-75 years who received an inactivated influenza vaccine.

Ten or more counts support this clonotype. The chain employs TRBV7-9 and TRBJ1-2; D unresolved. CDR1 is SEHNR and CDR2 is FQNEAQ in the germline V gene (reference sequence). The V gene lost 1 base and the J gene lost 7 bases, with 13 bases spanning the gap. The length of the CDR3 is 14 residues. As DNA, the CDR3 is TGTGCCAGCAGCTTAGGACCGTTGCTCGGTGGCTACACCTTC. Residues: CASSLGPLLGGYTF.

This clonotype was counted only a few times. This chain connects TRBV20-1 to TRBJ2-3, with a possible D match to TRBD2 (7 bases). Germline V gene data show CDR1 as DFQATT and CDR2 as SNEGSKA (reference sequence). This CDR3 spans 15 amino acids. Trimming removed 0 bases from V and 4 bases from J, with 14 bases in between. This chain's CDR3 is CSARDRGGAADTQYF. In nucleotides, the CDR3 is TGCAGTGCTAGAGATAGGGGGGGTGCGGCAGATACGCAGTATTTT.

This clonotype has a count of ten or more. The chain combines TRBV20-1 with TRBJ2-1; weak D call: TRBD2 (6 bases). This CDR3 has 15 amino acids. CDR1 is DFQATT, CDR2 SNEGSKA, per germline (reference sequence). V was trimmed by 0 bases and J by 7 bases, leaving 16 bases between them. CDR3 residues: CSARDYSGRLNEQFF. The CDR3 nucleotides are TGCAGTGCTAGAGATTATAGCGGCAGGCTAAATGAGCAGTTCTTC.

This chain uses TRBV20-1 with TRBJ2-4; D ambiguous. Per the germline V gene, CDR1 is DFQATT and CDR2 is SNEGSKA (reference sequence). This CDR3 contains 14 residues. The V gene lost 5 bases and the J gene lost 1 base, with 12 bases spanning the gap. CDR3 in amino acids: CSAPERLAKNIQYF. CDR3 nucleotides: TGCAGTGCTCCCGAAAGGCTTGCCAAAAACATTCAGTACTTC.

This clonotype was observed many times. This chain connects TRBV7-9 to TRBJ2-1; 10 nucleotides match TRBD2. The length of the CDR3 is 15 residues. With 5 bases clipped from V and 3 bases from J, the junction kept 4 bases outside the gene matches. CDR1 and CDR2 from the germline V gene are SEHNR and FQNEAQ (reference sequence). CDR3: CASSDRLAGYNEQFF. The CDR3, as DNA: TGTGCCAGCAGCGACAGACTAGCGGGCTACAATGAGCAGTTCTTC.

V is TRBV20-1 and J is TRBJ2-5, with D perhaps TRBD1 (6 bases). Germline CDR1 DFQATT, CDR2 SNEGSKA (reference sequence). With 6 bases removed from V and 4 bases from J, the gap between germline ends came to 21 bases. The CDR3 is 15 residues long. CDR3 DNA sequence: TGCAGTGCCCTAAAGGCCACAGGGTTAGGAGAGACCCAGTACTTC. Its translation is CSALKATGLGETQYF.

This clonotype was found a few times. The chain links TRBV7-2 to TRBJ1-2; D gene unclear. The CDR3 is made up of 15 amino acids. Germline CDR1 and CDR2: SGHTA and FQGNSA. V lost 5 bases and J 4 bases, leaving 17 bases between the germline ends. DNA of the CDR3: TGTGCCAGCAGCCAATGGGGAGGCTCCGGCTATGGCTACACCTTC. Translation gives CASSQWGGSGYGYTF.

This clonotype was detected only a few times. V usage is TRBV9 and J usage is TRBJ2-1; perhaps D is TRBD1 or TRBD2 (5 bases each). Germline V gene lookup returns CDR1 SGDLS and CDR2 YYNGEE. The CDR3 covers 14 residues. Trimming removed 3 bases from V and 3 bases from J, with 10 bases in between. The CDR3, as DNA: TGTGCCAGCAGCGCGGGACCTAGCTACAATGAGCAGTTCTTC. This sequence encodes CASSAGPSYNEQFF. The entire variable domain, with the rest obtained from reference TRBV9 and TRBJ2-1, is as follows: DSGVTQTPKHLITATGQRVTLRCSPRSGDLSVYWYQQSLDQGLQFLIQYYNGEERAKGNILERFSAQQFPDLHSELNLSSLELGDSALYFCASSAGPSYNEQFFGPGTRLTVL.

This clonotype was seen at least ten times. The rearrangement uses TRBV11-3 and TRBJ2-1, with a tentative D call TRBD2 (5 bases). Germline lookup yields CDR1 SGHNT and CDR2 YENEEA. The CDR3 is made up of 15 amino acids. V was pared by 1 base and J by 1 base, with 8 bases between. The CDR3 DNA reads as TGTGCCAGCAGCTTAGCCGGGATATCCTACAATGAGCAGTTCTTC. Translation gives CASSLAGISYNEQFF.

This clonotype appeared once. The rearrangement links TRBV19 to TRBJ1-6, with D perhaps matching TRBD1 (5 bases). CDR1 LNHDA and CDR2 SQIVND come from the germline V gene (reference sequence). V was shortened by 6 bases and J by 7 bases, with 13 bases between the two germline ends. This CDR3 comprises 14 residues. CDR3 loop: CASSQMGDNSPLHF. CDR3 in DNA: TGTGCCAGTAGCCAGATGGGGGACAATTCACCCCTCCACTTT.

In its sample, this clonotype was seen a few times. This chain connects TRBV20-1 to TRBJ1-1, with 11 bases lining up with TRBD1. Unmatched junction bases numbered 17, after V lost 2 bases and J lost 3 bases. The CDR3 loop spans 19 amino acids. Germline-derived CDR1 and CDR2 are DFQATT and SNEGSKA (reference sequence). The CDR3: CSARSKMRDRGILDTEAFF. CDR3 nucleotide sequence: TGCAGTGCTAGATCCAAAATGCGGGACAGGGGGATCTTGGACACTGAAGCTTTCTTT.

This clonotype appeared many times. This chain connects TRBV2 to TRBJ1-4; D unclear. Trimming cost V 4 bases and J 0 bases, with 9 bases left between them. CDR1 SNHLY and CDR2 FYNNEI come from the germline V gene. The CDR3 length is 15 residues. The CDR3 coding sequence is TGTGCCAGCAGTGCCTACACTACAACTAATGAAAAACTGTTTTTT. Translated, it gives CASSAYTTTNEKLFF.

This sequence joins TRBV30 and TRBJ2-5; D possibly corresponds to TRBD1 (6 bases). The germline gives CDR1 GTSNPN, CDR2 SVGIG (reference sequence). V lost 3 bases to trimming and J lost 2 bases, with 22 bases between them. This CDR3 has 17 residues. The CDR3 loop is CAWRNPILGAAQETQYF. CDR3 sequence (DNA): TGTGCCTGGAGGAACCCGATTTTGGGGGCCGCACAAGAGACCCAGTACTTC.

V gene TRBV18 combines with J gene TRBJ2-1; the match to TRBD1 covers 9 bases. Germline lookup yields CDR1 KGHSH and CDR2 LQKENI. Trimming took 0 bases from V and 6 from J; bases not matched to a gene: 3. The length of the CDR3 is 15 residues. The CDR3 DNA follows: TGTGCCAGCTCACCACCGAACAGGGGGCCCAATGAGCAGTTCTTC. This gives the protein CASSPPNRGPNEQFF.

This clonotype was recorded many times. The DNA of the CDR3 is TGTGCCAGCAGCTTCCGCGGGGACAACTCCTACGAGCAGTACTTC. This encodes CASSFRGDNSYEQYF. J is TRBJ2-7 and V is TRBV7-2; D is perhaps TRBD1 or TRBD2 (6 bases each). CDR1 SGHTA and CDR2 FQGNSA come from the germline V gene. The CDR3 consists of 15 residues. V lost 3 bases and J 0 bases, leaving 12 bases between the germline ends.

This clonotype appeared many times. The CDR3 DNA reads TGTGCCAGCAGCCGAGGGACAGGTGAAGCTTTCTTT. Encoded protein: CASSRGTGEAFF. The chain employs TRBV3-1 and TRBJ1-1; 8 bases agree with TRBD1. V was clipped by 4 bases and J by 7 bases; unmatched bases: 2. The CDR3 contains 12 residues. The V gene's germline CDR1 is LGHDT and CDR2 YNNKEL (reference sequence).

The chain combines TRBV12-3 or TRBV12-4 with TRBJ2-7; 8 bases are shared with TRBD1. The CDR3 spans 14 residues. Losses at the gene ends were 5 bases for V and 4 bases for J; bases not matched to a gene: 7. The CDR3 DNA reads as TGTGCCAGCAGTCCCGGACAGGGTAGGTACGAGCAGTACTTC. It is translated as CASSPGQGRYEQYF.

This clonotype has at least ten counts. J is TRBJ2-3 and V is TRBV5-1; D unresolved. This CDR3 spans 12 amino acids. V gave up 1 base and J gave up 5 bases, with 5 bases separating them. Germline CDR1 is SGHRS and CDR2 is YFSETQ. CDR3 coding DNA: TGCGCCAGCAGCTTGTATGAAGATACGCAGTATTTT. Translating gives CASSLYEDTQYF.

The rearrangement uses TRBV7-8 and TRBJ2-1, with D possibly being TRBD1 or TRBD2 (5 bases each). V lost 5 bases and J 2 bases, leaving 16 bases between the germline ends. The CDR3 totals 16 residues. Germline V lookup: CDR1 SGHVS, CDR2 FQNEAQ. The CDR3 region is CASSPGAGAAYNEQFF. In DNA, the CDR3 is TGTGCCAGCAGCCCCGGGGCGGGCGCGGCCTACAATGAGCAGTTCTTC.

This clonotype was found a few times. The rearrangement uses TRBV20-1 and TRBJ1-5; tentatively, D is TRBD1 (5 bases). Germline CDR1 DFQATT, CDR2 SNEGSKA (reference sequence). The V and J ends lost 5 bases and 0 bases respectively, with 11 bases between them. This CDR3 is built from 14 residues. The CDR3 nucleotides read TGCAGTGCTCGCCGCGACAGTAGCAATCAGCCCCAGCATTTT. Amino acids: CSARRDSSNQPQHF.

This clonotype was seen ten or more times. V and J are TRBV20-1 and TRBJ2-1; the D gene could be TRBD1 or TRBD2 (7 bases each). Germline V CDR1 and CDR2: DFQATT, SNEGSKA (reference sequence). The germline V and J ends were trimmed by 5 bases and 7 bases, with 15 bases remaining between them. CDR3 length: 13 amino acids. This CDR3 reads CSAQRQGGNEQFF. CDR3 nucleotide sequence: TGCAGTGCTCAGAGACAGGGAGGGAATGAGCAGTTCTTC.